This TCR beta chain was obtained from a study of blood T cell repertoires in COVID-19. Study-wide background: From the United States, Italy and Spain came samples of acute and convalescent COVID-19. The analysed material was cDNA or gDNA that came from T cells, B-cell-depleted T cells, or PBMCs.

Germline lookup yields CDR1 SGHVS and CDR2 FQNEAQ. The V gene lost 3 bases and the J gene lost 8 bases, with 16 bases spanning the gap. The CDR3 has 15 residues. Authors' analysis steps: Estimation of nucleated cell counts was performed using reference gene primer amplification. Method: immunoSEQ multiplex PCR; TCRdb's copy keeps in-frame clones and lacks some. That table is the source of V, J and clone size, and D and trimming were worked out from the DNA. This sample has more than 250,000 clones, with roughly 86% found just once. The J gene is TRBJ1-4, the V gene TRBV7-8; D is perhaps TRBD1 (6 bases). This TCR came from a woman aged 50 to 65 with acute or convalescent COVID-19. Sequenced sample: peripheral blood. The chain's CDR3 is CASSFLGGGKEKLFF. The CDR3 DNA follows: TGTGCCAGCAGCTTTTTGGGAGGGGGAAAAGAAAAACTGTTTTTT. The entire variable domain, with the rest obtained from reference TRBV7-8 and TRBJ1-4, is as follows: GAGVSQSPRYKVAKRGQDVALRCDPISGHVSLFWYQQALGQGPEFLTYFQNEAQLDKSGLPSDRFFAERPEGSVSTLKIQRTQQEDSAVYLCASSFLGGGKEKLFFGSGTQLSVL.